Presented here are 11 T cell receptor beta chains from one specimen sequenced in a study of early T cells in non-severe SARS-CoV-2 infection. Via MiXCR, TCRdb re-called the 5' RACE reads, giving one row per CDR3 protein. The sample carries roughly 50,000 distinct CDR3 sequences, 6.5% to 9% recorded once. Sequenced material: whole blood. Receptors originate from an adult who was a healthcare worker with PCR-confirmed SARS-CoV-2 infection or an uninfected control (not recorded which).

V is TRBV12-3 or TRBV12-4 and J is TRBJ1-1, with D unresolved. Trimming stripped 6 bases from V and 1 base from J, with 12 bases between. The CDR3 extends over 14 amino acids. The CDR3 DNA reads TGTGCCAGCAGCGTGGGCATACAGAACACTGAAGCTTTCTTT. The encoded protein is CASSVGIQNTEAFF.

This clonotype was picked up a small number of times. This chain uses TRBV6-5 with TRBJ1-5, with 9 bases fitting TRBD1. The CDR3 covers 15 residues. After removal of 5 bases from V and 4 bases from J, the junction contained 6 bases not matched to a gene. Germline V gives CDR1 MNHEY, CDR2 SVGAGI. The CDR3 here is CASSRQGGLNQPQHF. CDR3 DNA sequence: TGTGCCAGCAGTCGACAGGGGGGCCTAAATCAGCCCCAGCATTTT.

The rearrangement uses TRBV25-1 and TRBJ2-7; perhaps D is TRBD1 or TRBD2 (5 bases each). The length of the CDR3 is 15 residues. V was shortened by 3 bases and J by 3 bases, with 15 bases between the two germline ends. Germline V CDR1 and CDR2: MGHDK, SYGVNS. The CDR3 DNA follows: TGTGCCAGCAGTGAGGGTGGGGACCCAAGCTACGAGCAGTACTTC. It specifies CASSEGGDPSYEQYF.

This clonotype was observed a handful of times. The rearrangement uses TRBV4-1 and TRBJ2-7; maybe TRBD2 (5 bases). V was pared by 1 base and J by 0 bases, with 10 bases between. Germline lookup yields CDR1 MGHRA and CDR2 YSYEKL. The CDR3 has 15 amino acids. CDR3 in DNA: TGCGCCAGCAGCCAAGTCATACTAGGCTCCTACGAGCAGTACTTC. Residues: CASSQVILGSYEQYF.

This clonotype was found a few times. J is TRBJ1-1 and V is TRBV7-3; D call uncertain. The CDR3 covers 15 residues. V was pared by 0 bases and J by 4 bases, with 12 bases between. The V gene's germline CDR1 is SGHTA and CDR2 FQGTGA. The CDR3 is CASSLTAGSITEAFF. Here the CDR3 DNA reads TGTGCCAGCAGCTTAACTGCCGGGAGTATCACTGAAGCTTTCTTT.

This rearrangement joins TRBV19 to TRBJ1-3; possibly TRBD1 for D (5 bases). V lost 6 bases, J lost 2 bases, and 8 bases lay in between. This CDR3 region has 13 residues. Germline V CDR1 and CDR2: LNHDA, SQIVND (reference sequence). CDR3: CASSQGAGNTIYF. The CDR3 DNA is TGTGCCAGTAGCCAAGGGGCTGGAAACACCATATATTTT. Full variable domain (rest looked up from reference TRBV19 and TRBJ1-3): DGGITQSPKYLFRKEGQNVTLSCEQNLNHDAMYWYRQDPGQGLRLIYYSQIVNDFQKGDIAEGYSVSREKKESFPLTVTSAQKNPTAFYLCASSQGAGNTIYFGEGSWLTVV.

The table lists this clonotype with many counts. V usage is TRBV11-1 and J usage is TRBJ2-3; possible D gene TRBD1, 6 bases. Germline values: CDR1 SGHAT, CDR2 FQDESV (reference sequence). The CDR3 loop spans 14 amino acids. Trimming pared 0 bases from V and 4 bases from J, leaving 8 bases between. The CDR3: CASSLAAGADTQYF. For the CDR3, the DNA is TGTGCCAGCAGCTTAGCGGCAGGGGCAGATACGCAGTATTTT.

The chain joins TRBV2 to TRBJ1-1; D ambiguous. This CDR3 is built from 13 residues. CDR1 is SNHLY, CDR2 FYNNEI, per germline. V lost 9 bases and J lost 1, with 12 bases in between. The CDR3 coding sequence is TGTGCCAGTAGGACGGGATCGAACACTGAAGCTTTCTTT. This encodes CASRTGSNTEAFF.

In this sample, this clonotype turned up many times. The CDR3 nucleotides read TGCGCCAGCAGCCAAGATTACTGGGACGGGGAGACCCAGTACTTC. Translation gives CASSQDYWDGETQYF. The chain has TRBV4-3 and TRBJ2-5; TRBD1 or TRBD2 may be the D gene (5 bases each). Looked up from germline, CDR1 is LGHNA and CDR2 is YSLEER. The V and J ends lost 0 bases and 5 bases respectively, with 13 bases between them. CDR3 length equals 15 residues.

In its sample, this clonotype was seen many times. The chain recombines TRBV11-1 with TRBJ2-1; possible D gene TRBD1, 5 bases. CDR1 SGHAT and CDR2 FQDESV come from the germline V gene (reference sequence). Trimming stripped 3 bases from V and 8 bases from J, with 17 bases between. This CDR3 is built from 15 residues. This chain's CDR3 is CASSFSGASGDEQFF. CDR3 sequence (DNA): TGTGCCAGCAGCTTCAGTGGGGCGAGTGGGGATGAGCAGTTCTTC.

This clonotype was detected ten times or more. The junction does not match germline at one end; this may be a read error. The V call is TRBV20-1, the J call TRBJ2-5, with a possible D match to TRBD1 (5 bases). Germline lookup yields CDR1 DFQATT and CDR2 SNEGSKA (reference sequence). The CDR3 has 13 residues. CDR3 residues: CSATRTSQGTQYF. CDR3 DNA sequence: TGCAGTGCTACCCGGACATCCCAAGGGACCCAGTACTTC.